This T cell receptor beta chain is drawn from a study of CD8+CD57+ T cells in acquired aplastic anemia (dated by TCRdb to 2017 to 2018). About the full investigation: On average, sorted CD4+ and CD8+ cells yielded 3.2 ug of extracted DNA, with a range of about 0.17 to 27.4 ug. CD8+CD57+ expansion was defined as a frequency above the mean frequency observed in healthy subjects. Findings and caveats that apply to the study as a whole: Although around 30 CD8+ CDR3 sequences were shared by patients and controls, these sequences appeared highly expressed in patients and within the immunodominant clones of patients. Between patients and healthy controls, no significant difference in CD8+ Simpson's diversity was found (P=0.060).

Genomic DNA served as template for TCR beta VDJ combination and CDR3 sequence profiling. An Illumina HiSeq 2000 was used for TCR repertoire sequencing. The authors processed their data as follows. TRBV/TRBJ rearrangement plots, CDR3 size and DJ length profiles, and Simpson's diversity index were used to evaluate the repertoires. The most abundant DNA sequence in the deep sequencing data was taken as the immunodominant clone. CDR3 amino acid sequences were checked for sharing across subjects and were also compared against the VDJdb database and published repertoires. TCRdb itself trimmed the public reads at Q25 with fastp, ran MiXCR and retained productive beta chains. Identical CDR3 proteins give one entry, which carries the most common genes and DNA. The V and J calls follow TCRdb's processing rather than the paper's. Present in this sample are 150,000 to 200,000 distinct CDR3 sequences, about half of which were seen just once. About 1.8% of the sample goes to the ten largest clones.

The CDR3, cysteine through phenylalanine, is 16 amino acids long. The only DNA kept is the CDR3, 48 bases in frame from the first base. V has 2 bases trimmed and J has 5 bases trimmed; junction bases matching no gene number 5. The germline V gene encodes CDR1 ENHRY and CDR2 SYGVKD. Flow cytometry had shown CD8+CD57+ cell expansion in the patients selected for sequencing. Every patient had a diagnosis of severe acquired aplastic anemia based on International Study of Aplastic Anemia and Agranulocytosis and Camitta criteria. At the time blood was sampled, none of the patients had received any therapy. In this study, sorted CD4+ and CD8+ T cells from the blood of healthy subjects and of severe aplastic anemia patients had their TCR repertoires deep-sequenced. In the USA, patient enrollment took place under clinicaltrials.gov protocols 00001620, 01623167, 00001397, 00071045, 00081523 and 00961064. Ficoll-Paque density gradient centrifugation was used to isolate peripheral blood mononuclear cells. Before DNA extraction, CD4+ and CD8+ T cells were sorted with FACS or magnetic beads.

Concerning this clonotype itself: Its target antigen remains unknown. No per-base quality is available; no much larger clone lies one base away.

The receptor was isolated from a human donor with aplastic anemia. The rearrangement combines TRBV10-3 with TRBJ1-5; TRBD1 agrees with 11 junctional bases. Material: sorted CD4+, CD8+, or CD8+CD57+ T cells (not recorded which) from PBMCs. The nucleotide sequence reads TGTGCCATCAGTGAGCAGGGACAGGGGGGTGATCAGCCCCAGCATTTT. This sequence encodes CAISEQGQGGDQPQHF.